This T cell receptor beta chain was profiled in a study of cytomegalovirus exposure and HLA in healthy donors. A note on this clone: Its antigen is still unknown.

With 4 bases removed from V and 7 bases from J, the gap between germline ends came to 16 bases. The germline gives CDR1 SGHAT, CDR2 FQNNGV. The CDR3 spans 14 residues. General study points: TRBV6-2, TRBV6-3 and other indistinguishable V segments were excluded. It was 164 TCR beta chains that were listed as cytomegalovirus-associated.

Primers: 60 Vbeta forward and 13 Jbeta reverse. The repertoire was sequenced with immunoSEQ multiplex PCR; TCRdb's copy has only in-frame clones and lacks some. The data hold 60,000 to 70,000 clones, with around 77% observed a single time. This TCR was sampled from a woman in her twenties or thirties in good health and CMV-seronegative. Sequenced: PBMCs. J is TRBJ2-5 and V is TRBV11-2, with D maybe TRBD1 (7 bases). The CDR3 region has the DNA TGTGCCAGCAGCTCAGGGGGGTTCGGTGGGACCCAGTACTTC. This translates into CASSSGGFGGTQYF.